This T cell receptor (beta chain) emerged from a study of beta chain features in type 1 diabetes. Study summary: Regarding age, gender and cell yields, patients proved similar to healthy donors.

This clone has only a few counts. Its specificity is unknown. Investigators reverse transcribed all isolated RNA, so they sequenced expressed TCRB transcripts. The table came from immunoSEQ multiplex PCR; TCRdb's copy has only in-frame clones and leaves some out. Of hundreds of thousands of clones in the sample, over 11% are singletons; the top ten hold around 0.039%. Study observations and caveats: Sampled from patients, naive, central memory and Treg TCRB repertoires appeared more similar than those sampled from healthy donors.

From germline, CDR1 is SGHNT and CDR2 YYREEE (reference sequence). V dropped 4 bases and J dropped 7 bases, with 14 bases sitting between them. CDR3 length: 14 residues. The sequencing input was naive CD4+ T cells from blood. The source of this sequence is a man under 40 in good health. This rearrangement joins TRBV5-4 to TRBJ2-2; tentatively, D is TRBD2 (5 bases). CDR3 in amino acids: CASSATGSSGELFF. For the CDR3, the DNA is TGTGCCAGCAGCGCTACGGGGTCAAGCGGGGAGCTGTTTTTT.